The T cell receptor (beta chain) under discussion was sequenced for a study of blood T cell repertoires in COVID-19. About the study: Sources were T cells, B-cell-depleted T cells, or PBMCs; the material itself was cDNA or gDNA.

Data came from immunoSEQ multiplex PCR; TCRdb stores just in-frame clones and leaves some out. This sample has approximately 200,000 clones, with approximately 90% found just once. Either two negative PCRs, clearance, or symptom resolution qualified Cohort 3 donors as recovered. The length of the CDR3 is 16 residues. V lost 7 bases to trimming and J lost 0 bases; unmatched junction nucleotides: 4. Looked up from germline, CDR1 is SNHLY and CDR2 is FYNNEI. This rearrangement joins TRBV2 to TRBJ1-6; 9 bases align to TRBD1. The specimen was PBMCs or T cells enriched from blood (not recorded which). The sequence came from a man aged 30 to 45 who had recovered from COVID-19. CDR3 bases: TGTGCCAGCAACTACAGGGGGCGCTCCTATAATTCACCCCTCCACTTT. This codes for CASNYRGRSYNSPLHF.